This TCR beta chain was recovered during a study of memory CD4+ T cells and cytomegalovirus serostatus. Single viable CD3+CD4+CD8-CD45RO+ cells were sorted as the memory CD4+ T cells. The CDR3 is made up of 13 amino acids. V lost 1 base to trimming and J lost 6 bases, with 8 bases between them. Germline V lookup: CDR1 SGHVS, CDR2 FQNEAQ. Assay used: immunoSEQ multiplex PCR; TCRdb lists only in-frame clones, some missing. The sample carries about 57,000 clones, over 75% recorded once. The source of this sequence is an adult in good health and CMV-seronegative. The sample comprised memory CD4+ T cells from blood. V is TRBV7-8 and J is TRBJ2-3; D ambiguous. CDR3 bases: TGTGCCAGCAGCTTAGATCGACCCGATACGCAGTATTTT. Amino acids: CASSLDRPDTQYF.